A selection of T cell receptor beta chains follows, all from one sample in a study of cytomegalovirus exposure and HLA in healthy donors. Assay: immunoSEQ multiplex PCR; the TCRdb copy retains only in-frame clones and omits some. The sample records 120,000 or so clones, 60% to 80% being singletons. The source material was PBMCs. Receptors originate from a man aged 25 to 40 in good health and CMV-seronegative. Both conserved end residues are part of each CDR3. Size values are once, few and many counts, or a class for expanded clones, and some rows have none.

TRBV5-1	few	TRBJ2-4	CASSLRYRGLGAKNIQYF
TRBV4-2	NA	TRBJ2-5	CASSQDPRGGAGEQYF
TRBV29-1	NA	TRBJ1-1	CSVGGGWMNTEAFF
TRBV2	NA	TRBJ2-7	CASSPRQGVSEQYF
TRBV29-1	NA	TRBJ2-1	CSVGTSGGARLNNEQFF
TRBV5-4	NA	TRBJ2-5	CASSLYGHGETQYF
TRBV7-3	few	TRBJ1-5	CASSFTGGQPQHF
TRBV6-1	NA	TRBJ2-3	CASSEAPYSLQYF
TRBV7-8	once	TRBJ1-3	CASSPSGNTIYF
TRBV9	NA	TRBJ1-6	CASSGWLPGQGAHSNSPLHF
TRBV19	NA	TRBJ2-7	CASSKTGESYEQYF
TRBV6-1	NA	TRBJ1-5	CASSERLRQSNQPQHF
TRBV5-1	NA	TRBJ2-3	CASSSASRGGTDTQYF
TRBV5-1	NA	TRBJ2-2	CASSLDTSGDGELFF
TRBV4-3	NA	TRBJ2-3	CASSQDHGGRGGHLDTQYF
TRBV7-9	NA	TRBJ1-1	CSSSFGGGNTEAFF
TRBV5-1	NA	TRBJ2-7	CASSPRTGGSYEQYF
TRBV27	NA	TRBJ2-5	CASSLIRGGIETQYF
TRBV6-6	NA	TRBJ1-2	CASSYAGQGISLF
TRBV19	NA	TRBJ1-1	CASSIGGGPTEAFF
TRBV11-1	NA	TRBJ2-3	CASSFLFGGGRRDTQYF
TRBV7-2	NA	TRBJ2-7	CASSPGFPSGSYEQYF
TRBV6-5	once	TRBJ2-1	CASSYAGVNEQFF
TRBV29-1	NA	TRBJ1-1	CSAGDRKNTEAFF
TRBV5-1	NA	TRBJ2-5	CASSLEGRETQYF
TRBV7-8	NA	TRBJ2-7	CASNPGGGGHYEQYF
TRBV7-8	once	TRBJ2-3	CASSSTGTSGGADTQYF
TRBV7-2	NA	TRBJ2-1	CASSRQGGPRVDNEQFF
TRBV5-1	once	TRBJ2-1	CATSVGSFVSYNEQFF
TRBV9	NA	TRBJ1-2	CASSRGQGNYGYTF
TRBV21-1	NA	TRBJ2-7	CASSKRLAGNRTSYEQYF
TRBV23-1	NA	TRBJ2-7	CASSPPRDLPYEQYF
TRBV6-5	NA	TRBJ2-7	CASRPGQGSYEQYF
TRBV6-5	NA	TRBJ2-1	CASSPGLGYNEQFF
TRBV30	NA	NA	CAWRRDRPYEQYF
TRBV5-1	NA	TRBJ1-3	CASSLGTYDSGNTIYF
TRBV6-6	NA	TRBJ2-5	CASSRLASETQYF
TRBV21-1	NA	TRBJ1-1	CASSKDSGNTEAFF
TRBV5-1	NA	TRBJ1-1	CASSLGWGQHTEAFF
TRBV30	once	TRBJ1-1	CAWSVGGAGPAFF
TRBV6-1	NA	TRBJ1-5	CASIKTAPNNQPQHF
TRBV5-1	NA	TRBJ2-5	CASSFRGGGETQYF
TRBV5-1	NA	TRBJ2-3	CASSFWQGGTDTQYF
TRBV2	NA	TRBJ2-3	CASTSSGSGGAADTQYF
TRBV29-1	NA	TRBJ2-1	CSVEDLSGGFAYNEQFF
TRBV10-3	NA	TRBJ2-5	CAISDRTGDETQYF
TRBV7-3	few	TRBJ2-5	CASSLEGTGEETQYF
TRBV30	NA	TRBJ2-4	CAWSTGGGIQYF
TRBV19	few	TRBJ1-1	CASSPRQGVWEAFF
TRBV5-6	few	TRBJ1-2	CASSWDRGPYGYTF
TRBV7-9	few	TRBJ2-7	CASTPVQTGHHEQYF
TRBV28	NA	TRBJ1-4	CASRWTVATNEKLFF
TRBV11-3	few	TRBJ2-1	CASSFAAGGPGEQFF